The clone carrying this T cell receptor beta chain was counted a few times. Its antigen is not identified. This sample was taken from a study of T cell repertoires in cytomegalovirus infection. Overall study: The public TCR beta signatures pointed to both CMV infection and matching HLA type. Notes on the study in general: Adding up the frequency of public TCR beta families identified people who carried CMV plus the relevant HLA. The study found HLA-C-restricted CMV-specific TCR beta clonotypes dominating the ex vivo response.

TCRdb processed the reads anew with MiXCR; each CDR3 protein has one entry. The data contain fewer than 250,000 distinct CDR3 sequences, roughly 12% of them singletons. This clonotype originated in a human donor in good health (CMV status not recorded). Some clones in this sample may be carry-over from other donors' samples. Sequencing was carried out using PBMCs.

CDR3 protein: CASSYSRVGGRVQPQHF. For the CDR3, the DNA is TGTGCCAGCAGTTACTCGAGGGTTGGGGGGCGGGTACAGCCCCAGCATTTT. The chain recombines TRBV6-2 or TRBV6-3 with TRBJ1-5; D might be TRBD1 (6 bases). The ends were cut back, 0 bases at V and 7 bases at J, with 19 bases in the middle. The CDR3 sequence is 17 residues long. Germline V lookup: CDR1 MNHEY, CDR2 SVGEGT.